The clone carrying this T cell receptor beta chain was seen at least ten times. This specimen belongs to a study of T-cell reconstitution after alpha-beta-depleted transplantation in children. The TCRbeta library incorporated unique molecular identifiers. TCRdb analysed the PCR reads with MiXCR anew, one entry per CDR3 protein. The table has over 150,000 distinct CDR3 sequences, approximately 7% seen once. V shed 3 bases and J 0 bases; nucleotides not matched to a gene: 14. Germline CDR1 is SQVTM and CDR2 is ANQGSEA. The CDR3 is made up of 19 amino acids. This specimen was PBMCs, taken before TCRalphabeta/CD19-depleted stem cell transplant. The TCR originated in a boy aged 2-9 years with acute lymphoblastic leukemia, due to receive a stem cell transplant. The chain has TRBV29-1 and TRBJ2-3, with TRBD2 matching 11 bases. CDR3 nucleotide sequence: TGCAGCGTTGAGTTAGTAGTTGCTAGCGGGAGGTGGAGCACAGATACGCAGTATTTT. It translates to CSVELVVASGRWSTDTQYF.